This passage covers 29 T cell receptor beta chains from one sample sequenced in a study of shared clonotypes between healthy human individuals. Profiled with immunoSEQ multiplex PCR; TCRdb holds only in-frame clones, not every one. The sample yields some 2,400,000 clones, approximately 94% seen once. The sequenced sample was naive CD4+ T cells sorted from blood. Subset given: CD45RA+ positively selected. The receptors were sampled from a man between 18 and 29 years old in good health.

The chain employs TRBV4-3 and TRBJ2-7, with D hard to call. The CDR3 loop spans 17 amino acids. Germline CDR1 is LGHNA and CDR2 is YSLEER. V shed 0 bases and J shed 1 base, with 16 bases lying between them. CDR3 sequence: CASSQEIQIYTSYEQYF. The DNA of the CDR3 is TGCGCCAGCAGCCAAGAGATTCAGATTTACACGTCCTACGAGCAGTACTTC.

The chain joins TRBV12-1 to TRBJ2-1; TRBD1, as called in the table, went unchecked against the DNA. TRBV12-1 is a pseudogene locus. The CDR3 runs 12 residues. The CDR3 coding sequence is TGTGCCTCGACAGGTAAGGGGAATGAGCAGTTCTTC. The encoded protein is CASTGKGNEQFF.

Regarding this clone: The final CDR3 position lacks the conserved phenylalanine or tryptophan, pointing to a likely read error. No DNA is shown, since the ends of the CDR3 on it are uncertain; the CDR3 is the one TCRdb lists. V usage is TRBV6-5 and J usage is TRBJ1-4. The length of the CDR3 is 10 amino acids, counting both ends. Germline loops: CDR1 MNHEY, CDR2 SVGAGI. The CDR3 loop reads CASSPGASWV.

V usage is TRBV12-5 and J usage is TRBJ2-7; 9 nucleotides line up with TRBD1. The V gene's germline CDR1 is LGHNT and CDR2 FRNRAP. The ends lost 4 bases at V and 6 bases at J; junction bases unmatched: 1. This CDR3 is built from 12 residues. This chain's CDR3 is CASGSTGGEQYF. CDR3 sequence (DNA): TGTGCTAGTGGTTCGACAGGGGGCGAGCAGTACTTC.

J is TRBJ2-6 and V is TRBV9; D is unresolved. The CDR3 loop spans 16 amino acids. Trimming cost V 0 bases and J 0 bases, with 7 bases left between them. The germline CDR1 and CDR2 sequences are SGDLS and YYNGEE. The CDR3 DNA sequence: TGTGCCAGCAGCGTAGGGATAAACTCTGGGGCCAACGTCCTGACTTTC. Translating it yields CASSVGINSGANVLTF.

About this clone itself: Other DNA sequences in the same sample also yield this CDR3. The chain is built from TRBV5-1 and TRBJ2-7; maybe TRBD1 (6 bases). V lost 4 bases and J lost 4, with 9 bases in between. Looked up from germline, CDR1 is SGHRS and CDR2 is YFSETQ. The CDR3 runs 12 residues. The CDR3 here is CASSIQGYEQYF. The CDR3, as DNA: TGCGCCAGCAGCATACAGGGTTACGAGCAGTACTTC.

Comments on this clone: One end of the junction varies from germline; a read error may be responsible. This sample also contains other DNA sequences that code for the same CDR3. This rearrangement joins TRBV2 to TRBJ2-3, with 7 positions matching TRBD1. This CDR3 is built from 13 residues. Germline CDR1 reads SNHLY; CDR2 reads FYNNEI. The chain's CDR3 is CASSGQGTDTQYF. The CDR3 bases are TGTGCCAGTAGTGGACAGGGCACAGATACGCAGTATTTT.

The chain uses TRBV6-5 and TRBJ2-5, with TRBD1 identical over 7 bases. The junction had 7 bases not matched to a gene; V was cut back by 4 bases and J by 2 bases. This CDR3 region has 15 residues. In germline, CDR1 is MNHEY, CDR2 SVGAGI. The CDR3 region has the DNA TGTGCCAGCAGTTCGTCCCCGGGACAGCAAGAGACCCAGTACTTC. This translates into CASSSSPGQQETQYF.

The CDR3: CASSLSSGRSAFF. In DNA, the CDR3 is TGTGCCAGCAGCTTATCATCGGGCAGGTCAGCTTTCTTT. The chain employs TRBV7-9 and TRBJ1-1; the D is unclear. CDR3 size: 13 residues. Germline V gene data show CDR1 as SEHNR and CDR2 as FQNEAQ (reference sequence). The V and J ends lost 2 bases and 10 bases respectively, with 14 bases between them. Supplemented by reference TRBV7-9 and TRBJ1-1, the full variable domain reads DTGVSQNPRHKITKRGQNVTFRCDPISEHNRLYWYRQTLGQGPEFLTYFQNEAQLEKSRLLSDRFSAERPKGSFSTLEIQRTEQGDSAMYLCASSLSSGRSAFFGQGTRLTVV.

On this clone: This same CDR3 is encoded by further DNA sequences in the sample. V gene TRBV7-3 combines with J gene TRBJ2-3; D ambiguous. The germline CDR1 and CDR2 sequences are SGHTA and FQGTGA. The CDR3 runs to 14 residues. Deletions cut 3 bases from V and 0 bases from J, with 7 bases between. In DNA, the CDR3 is TGTGCCAGCAGCTTGGACGGTAGCACAGATACGCAGTATTTT. Protein: CASSLDGSTDTQYF.

The V call is TRBV5-1, the J call TRBJ2-5; 9 positions agree with TRBD1. The V gene end was trimmed by 4 bases and the J gene end by 4 bases; junction bases not matched to a gene: 8. CDR3 size: 15 residues. Looked up from germline, CDR1 is SGHRS and CDR2 is YFSETQ. The chain's CDR3 is CASSDTGTGLETQYF. CDR3 DNA sequence: TGCGCCAGCAGCGACACCGGGACAGGGTTAGAGACCCAGTACTTC.

The gene calls are TRBV5-1 and TRBJ2-1; 7 positions match TRBD2. CDR1 and CDR2 from the germline V gene are SGHRS and YFSETQ. The V gene end was trimmed by 0 bases and the J gene end by 5 bases; junction bases not matched to a gene: 8. CDR3 size: 16 residues. CDR3: CASSLGAGVGDNEQFF. In nucleotides, the CDR3 is TGCGCCAGCAGCTTGGGGGCGGGAGTAGGGGACAATGAGCAGTTCTTC.

The V gene is TRBV13, the J gene TRBJ1-5; D unclear. Trimming left V 3 bases short and J 6 bases short, with 9 bases between. The CDR3 is made up of 13 amino acids. Germline V CDR1 and CDR2: PRHDT, FYEKMQ (reference sequence). The CDR3 DNA reads TGTGCCAGCAGCTTCGGACTAGGTCAGCCCCAGCATTTT. Translating gives CASSFGLGQPQHF. The variable domain in full, with the rest retrieved from reference TRBV13 and TRBJ1-5, is AAGVIQSPRHLIKEKRETATLKCYPIPRHDTVYWYQQGPGQDPQFLISFYEKMQSDKGSIPDRFSAQQFSDYHSELNMSSLELGDSALYFCASSFGLGQPQHFGDGTRLSIL.

The chain has TRBV7-8 and TRBJ2-1; 10 nucleotides line up with TRBD1. The CDR3 consists of 15 residues. J lost 3 bases, V lost 5 bases, and 4 bases had no gene match. Germline-derived CDR1 and CDR2 are SGHVS and FQNEAQ. The CDR3 DNA reads as TGTGCCAGCAGCCTGGGACAGGGGTACTACAATGAGCAGTTCTTC. This sequence encodes CASSLGQGYYNEQFF. The whole variable domain, filled in from reference TRBV7-8 and TRBJ2-1, reads GAGVSQSPRYKVAKRGQDVALRCDPISGHVSLFWYQQALGQGPEFLTYFQNEAQLDKSGLPSDRFFAERPEGSVSTLKIQRTQQEDSAVYLCASSLGQGYYNEQFFGPGTRLTVL.

This chain uses TRBV21-1 with TRBJ1-2. TRBV21-1 has pseudogene status. The CDR3 extends over 18 amino acids. In DNA form, the CDR3 reads TGTGCCAGCAGCAAAGATTCGAGGGCAGGGAGAGAATCCTATGGCTACACCTTC. It specifies CASSKDSRAGRESYGYTF.

The chain links TRBV6-1 to TRBJ1-6; no reliable D call. V lost 2 bases to trimming and J lost 11 bases, with 16 bases between them. The CDR3 loop spans 15 amino acids. The germline V gene has CDR1 MNHNS and CDR2 SASEGT. This CDR3 reads CASSETESRVAPLHF. For the CDR3, the DNA is TGTGCCAGCAGTGAAACTGAGTCGAGGGTAGCACCCCTCCACTTT.

The rearrangement uses TRBV4-3 and TRBJ2-1; 7 nucleotides align to TRBD2. Trimming cost V 4 bases and J 7 bases; bases outside gene matches: 7. Germline V CDR1 and CDR2: LGHNA, YSLEER. This CDR3 comprises 14 residues. The CDR3 spells CASSPRTRENEQFF. The CDR3 DNA reads TGCGCCAGCAGCCCGCGGACTAGGGAGAATGAGCAGTTCTTC.

V is TRBV10-3 and J is TRBJ2-2, with TRBD2 identical over 14 bases. The CDR3 has 18 residues. The germline CDR1 and CDR2 sequences are ENHRY and SYGVKD. V was pared by 6 bases and J by 7 bases, with 13 bases of the junction left unmatched. The CDR3 DNA follows: TGTGCCATCAGAAAGAAGGGACTAGCGGGGGAACACGGCGGGGAGCTGTTTTTT. Its protein product is CAIRKKGLAGEHGGELFF.

This sequence joins TRBV11-2 and TRBJ1-2; the match to TRBD1 covers 7 bases. Per germline, CDR1 SGHAT and CDR2 FQNNGV. Trimming removed 2 bases from V and 12 bases from J; junction bases left unmatched: 9. This CDR3 has 13 amino acids. The CDR3 nucleotides are TGTGCCAGCAGCTTACAAGCAGGGGGGCGGAACACCTTC. It codes for CASSLQAGGRNTF.

This clone showed up just once. At the DNA level, this CDR3 is encoded by other sequences in the same sample as well. The rearrangement uses TRBV7-9 and TRBJ1-4; no reliable D call. V lost 0 bases and J lost 2, with 7 bases in between. The CDR3 length is 15 residues. Germline values: CDR1 SEHNR, CDR2 FQNEAQ (reference sequence). The CDR3 region is CASSLARGTNEKLFF. The CDR3 DNA reads TGTGCCAGCAGCTTAGCCAGAGGGACTAATGAAAAACTGTTTTTT.

Turning to this clone: The same CDR3 arises from other DNA sequences in this sample as well. The chain carries TRBV7-2 and TRBJ2-3, with 8 bases matching TRBD2. V was clipped by 5 bases and J by 2 bases; unmatched bases: 9. There are 16 residues in the CDR3. In germline, CDR1 is SGHTA, CDR2 FQGNSA. CDR3 in amino acids: CASSTGLAGTTDTQYF. In DNA form, the CDR3 reads TGTGCCAGCAGCACCGGACTAGCAGGAACCACAGATACGCAGTATTTT.

This CDR3 reads CASSQQGGEKLFF. The DNA of the CDR3 is TGTGCCAGCTCACAACAGGGAGGTGAAAAACTGTTTTTT. The V gene is TRBV18, the J gene TRBJ1-4, with D possibly matching TRBD1 (6 bases). Trimming shortened V by 4 bases and J by 7 bases, and 10 bases separated the two germline ends. The CDR3 runs 13 residues. Looked up from germline, CDR1 is KGHSH and CDR2 is LQKENI.

On this clone itself: Distinct nucleotide sequences in the sample also encode this CDR3. This chain links TRBV30 with TRBJ1-5; 8 bases align to TRBD1. Germline CDR1 and CDR2: GTSNPN and SVGIG (reference sequence). This CDR3 contains 14 residues. With V trimmed by 5 bases and J by 3 bases, 6 bases remained unmatched. CDR3 sequence (DNA): TGTGCCTGGTCAGGACAGGGTGCCAATCAGCCCCAGCATTTT. Protein: CAWSGQGANQPQHF.

The V and J genes are TRBV27 and TRBJ2-7; no clear D gene. This CDR3 contains 13 residues. Trimming cost V 5 bases and J 2 bases, with 10 bases left between them. Germline CDR1 MNHEY, CDR2 SMNVEV (reference sequence). The CDR3 loop is CASSLPLAYEQYF. CDR3 bases: TGTGCCAGCAGTCTTCCTTTAGCCTACGAGCAGTACTTC.

This clone was seen a handful of times. The chain has TRBV10-3 and TRBJ1-6, with D unresolved. V lost 3 bases and J 5 bases, leaving 8 bases between the germline ends. This CDR3 spans 14 amino acids. Looked up from germline, CDR1 is ENHRY and CDR2 is SYGVKD. CDR3 DNA: TGTGCCATCAGTGAACAGCCTAATAATTCACCCCTCCACTTT. This encodes CAISEQPNNSPLHF.

The chain is built from TRBV2 and TRBJ2-7; the match to TRBD1 covers 8 bases. Per germline, CDR1 SNHLY and CDR2 FYNNEI. This CDR3 region has 12 residues. Trimming removed 8 bases from V and 12 bases from J; junction bases left unmatched: 12. The CDR3 here is CASGTGGSSGYF. As DNA, the CDR3 is TGTGCCAGCGGGACAGGAGGGTCTTCAGGGTACTTC.

The rearrangement links TRBV6-6 to TRBJ1-5; a weak D match, TRBD1 (6 bases). Trimming cost V 2 bases and J 2 bases, with 13 bases left between them. Germline V CDR1 and CDR2: MNHNY, SVGAGI (reference sequence). The CDR3 covers 16 residues. CDR3 bases: TGTGCCAGCAGTTACAGGGACAAGGCGGGCAATCAGCCCCAGCATTTT. It is translated as CASSYRDKAGNQPQHF.

Points on this clone: Additional DNA sequences in this sample encode the identical CDR3. The rearrangement links TRBV30 to TRBJ2-2; 8 nucleotides agree with TRBD2. The CDR3 covers 14 residues. CDR1 is GTSNPN, CDR2 SVGIG, per germline (reference sequence). Losses at the gene ends were 3 bases for V and 2 bases for J; bases not matched to a gene: 2. The CDR3 nucleotides are TGTGCCTGGAGGCTAGCGGGTAACACCGGGGAGCTGTTTTTT. Amino acids: CAWRLAGNTGELFF.

The chain uses TRBV7-2 and TRBJ2-7, with 8 bases aligning to TRBD2. Trimming at V came to 5 bases and at J to 2 bases, leaving 5 bases not matched to a gene. CDR3 size: 14 residues. CDR1 is SGHTA and CDR2 is FQGNSA in the germline V gene. The CDR3 protein is CASSRPGGPYEQYF. The CDR3 DNA sequence: TGTGCCAGCAGCCGACCGGGGGGGCCCTACGAGCAGTACTTC.